The source of this T cell receptor beta chain is a study of cytomegalovirus exposure and HLA in healthy donors. General study points: Later on, analysis showed that most CMV-associated TCR beta chains appeared to be HLA-restricted. One variant, a missense change in DCLRE1C, was linked in a later analysis to TCR beta V- and J-gene trimming. In a later analysis, parvovirus B19, influenza, CMV and Epstein-Barr virus appeared linked to several top co-occurrence clusters.

Amplification used 60 Vbeta primers and 13 Jbeta primers. Produced via immunoSEQ multiplex PCR; TCRdb's table is partial and in-frame only. The table includes approximately 160,000 clones, around 68% detected once. The donors, nominally healthy at sampling, likely had unrecorded immune exposures. Trimming removed 4 bases from V and 5 bases from J; junction bases left unmatched: 10. Germline assignment: CDR1 SGHTA and CDR2 FQGNSA. This CDR3 has 18 residues. A few counts support this clone. What it binds is unknown. The specimen was PBMCs. This chain uses TRBV7-2 with TRBJ2-5, with 16 bases aligning to TRBD2. The sequence was collected from a man aged 45 to 65 in good health and CMV-seronegative. Here the CDR3 reads CASSSGTSGGAVIETQYF. CDR3 coding DNA: TGTGCCAGCAGCTCCGGGACTAGCGGGGGGGCAGTGATTGAGACCCAGTACTTC.